This T cell receptor beta chain was sequenced in a study of control samples from healthy donors and cancer patients. The germline CDR1 and CDR2 sequences are LNHDA and SQIVND (reference sequence). This CDR3 comprises 14 residues. V was shortened by 2 bases and J by 4 bases, with 11 bases between the two germline ends. Assay: immunoSEQ multiplex PCR; the TCRdb copy retains only in-frame clones and omits some. Among approximately 90,000 clones, more than 75% were seen once, and the ten largest hold over 2%. What was sequenced was blood. This sequence was found in a woman between 40 and 55 years old in good health. The J gene is TRBJ1-2, the V gene TRBV19; tentatively, D is TRBD1 (6 bases). The CDR3 here is CASSITGLTYGYTF. The DNA of the CDR3 is TGTGCCAGTAGTATAACAGGGTTAACCTATGGCTACACCTTC.